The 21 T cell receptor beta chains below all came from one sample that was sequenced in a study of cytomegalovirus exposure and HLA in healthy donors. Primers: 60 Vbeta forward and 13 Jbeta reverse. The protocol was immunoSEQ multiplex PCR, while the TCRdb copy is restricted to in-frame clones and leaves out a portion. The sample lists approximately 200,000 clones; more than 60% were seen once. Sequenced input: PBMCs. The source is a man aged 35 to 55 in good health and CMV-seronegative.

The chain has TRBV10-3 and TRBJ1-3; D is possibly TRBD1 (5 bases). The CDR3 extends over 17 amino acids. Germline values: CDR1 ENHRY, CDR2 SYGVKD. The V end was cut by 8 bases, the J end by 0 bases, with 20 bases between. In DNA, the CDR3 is TGTGCCATCTCAGGTTATCTGGACACCGGCTCTGGAAACACCATATATTTT. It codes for CAISGYLDTGSGNTIYF.

CDR3 loop: CASISEKRGYSNQPQHF. As DNA, the CDR3 is TGCGCCAGCATCTCAGAGAAAAGGGGCTATAGCAATCAGCCCCAGCATTTT. V is TRBV4-3 and J is TRBJ1-5, with a possible D match to TRBD1 (5 bases). V lost 7 bases to trimming and J lost 0 bases, with 19 bases between them. CDR1 is LGHNA and CDR2 is YSLEER in the germline V gene. This CDR3 comprises 17 residues.

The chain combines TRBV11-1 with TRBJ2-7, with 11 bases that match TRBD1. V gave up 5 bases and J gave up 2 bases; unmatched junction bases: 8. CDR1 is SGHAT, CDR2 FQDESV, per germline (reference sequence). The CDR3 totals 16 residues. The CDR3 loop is CASSPRRGQGAYEQYF. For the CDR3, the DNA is TGTGCCAGCAGCCCTAGGAGGGGACAGGGGGCCTACGAGCAGTACTTC.

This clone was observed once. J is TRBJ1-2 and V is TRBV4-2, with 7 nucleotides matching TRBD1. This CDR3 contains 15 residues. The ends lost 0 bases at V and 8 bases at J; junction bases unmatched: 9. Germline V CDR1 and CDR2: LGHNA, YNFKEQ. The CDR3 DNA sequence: TGTGCCAGCAGCCAAGAAGAGGGGGCGGGTGGCGGCTACACCTTC. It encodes CASSQEEGAGGGYTF.

CDR3 protein: CASSLRGTGVPGAEAFF. In nucleotides, the CDR3 is TGTGCCAGCAGCCTGCGGGGGACAGGGGTTCCAGGAGCTGAAGCTTTCTTT. The chain uses TRBV7-3 and TRBJ1-1; 10 bases align to TRBD1. Germline-derived CDR1 and CDR2 are SGHTA and FQGTGA. CDR3 length: 17 residues. The J segment lost 6 bases and the V segment lost 5 bases, leaving 15 bases of the junction unmatched.

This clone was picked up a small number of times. The chain's CDR3 is CATSTDYTGELFF. CDR3 coding DNA: TGTGCCACCAGCACGGACTATACCGGGGAGCTGTTTTTT. J is TRBJ2-2 and V is TRBV15; TRBD2 is a possible D gene (6 bases). Per the germline V gene, CDR1 is LNHNV and CDR2 is YYDKDF (reference sequence). The CDR3 consists of 13 residues. Deletions cut 4 bases from V and 5 bases from J, with 8 bases between.

CDR3 DNA: TGTGCCAGCAGTGCCTCCCTCCCCGGGGAGCTGTTTTTT. Its protein is CASSASLPGELFF. The rearrangement uses TRBV6-1 and TRBJ2-2, with D unclear. Trimming took 4 bases from V and 6 from J, leaving 9 bases between them. Per the germline V gene, CDR1 is MNHNS and CDR2 is SASEGT. The CDR3 totals 13 residues.

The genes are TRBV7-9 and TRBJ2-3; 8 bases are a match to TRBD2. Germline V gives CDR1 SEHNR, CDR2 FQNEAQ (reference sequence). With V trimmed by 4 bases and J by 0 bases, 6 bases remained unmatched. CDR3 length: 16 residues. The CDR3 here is CASSSRTSRSTDTQYF. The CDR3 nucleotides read TGTGCCAGCAGCTCGCGGACTAGCAGAAGCACAGATACGCAGTATTTT.

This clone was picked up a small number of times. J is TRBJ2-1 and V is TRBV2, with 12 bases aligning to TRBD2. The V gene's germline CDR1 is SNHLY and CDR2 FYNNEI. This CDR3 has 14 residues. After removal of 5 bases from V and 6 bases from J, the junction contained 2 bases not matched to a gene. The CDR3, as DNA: TGTGCCAGCAGTCGACTAGCGGGAGTCAATGAGCAGTTCTTC. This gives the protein CASSRLAGVNEQFF. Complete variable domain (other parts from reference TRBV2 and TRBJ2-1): EPEVTQTPSHQVTQMGQEVILRCVPISNHLYFYWYRQILGQKVEFLVSFYNNEISEKSEIFDDQFSVERPDGSNFTLKIRSTKLEDSAMYFCASSRLAGVNEQFFGPGTRLTVL.

The CDR3 is CASSPDRGTGNTIYF. CDR3 in DNA: TGTGCCAGCAGCCCCGACAGGGGAACTGGAAACACCATATATTTT. The rearrangement joins TRBV9 to TRBJ1-3; TRBD1 matches at 8 bases. This CDR3 contains 15 residues. The trim removed 4 bases at V and 2 bases at J, leaving 5 bases unmatched. Germline assignment: CDR1 SGDLS and CDR2 YYNGEE.

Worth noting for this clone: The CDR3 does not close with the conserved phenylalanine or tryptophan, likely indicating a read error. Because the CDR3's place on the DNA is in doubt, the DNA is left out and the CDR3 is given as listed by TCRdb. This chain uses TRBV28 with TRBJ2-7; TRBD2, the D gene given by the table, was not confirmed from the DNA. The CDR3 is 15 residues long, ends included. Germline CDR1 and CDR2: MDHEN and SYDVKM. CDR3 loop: CASSYGGQRAGQLEL.

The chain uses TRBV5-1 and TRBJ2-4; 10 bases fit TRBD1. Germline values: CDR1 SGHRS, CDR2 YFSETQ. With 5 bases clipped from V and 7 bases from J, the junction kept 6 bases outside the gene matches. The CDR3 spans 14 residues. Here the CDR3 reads CASSSDRGRNIQYF. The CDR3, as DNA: TGCGCCAGCAGTTCTGACAGGGGGCGGAACATTCAGTACTTC.

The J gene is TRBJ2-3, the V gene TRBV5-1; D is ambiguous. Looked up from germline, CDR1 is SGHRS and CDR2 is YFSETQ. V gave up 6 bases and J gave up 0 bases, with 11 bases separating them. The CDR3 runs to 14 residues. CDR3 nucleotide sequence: TGCGCCAGCACCCTGAGGTGGAGCACAGATACGCAGTATTTT. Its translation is CASTLRWSTDTQYF.

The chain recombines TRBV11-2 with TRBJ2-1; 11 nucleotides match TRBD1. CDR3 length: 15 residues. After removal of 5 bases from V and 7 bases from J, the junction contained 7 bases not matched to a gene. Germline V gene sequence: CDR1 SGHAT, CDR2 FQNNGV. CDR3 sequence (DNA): TGTGCCAGCAGCCGTGGGACAGGGGGTAGGAATGAGCAGTTCTTC. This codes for CASSRGTGGRNEQFF. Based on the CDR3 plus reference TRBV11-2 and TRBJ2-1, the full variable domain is EAGVAQSPRYKIIEKRQSVAFWCNPISGHATLYWYQQILGQGPKLLIQFQNNGVVDDSQLPKDRFSAERLKGVDSTLKIQPAKLEDSAVYLCASSRGTGGRNEQFFGPGTRLTVL.

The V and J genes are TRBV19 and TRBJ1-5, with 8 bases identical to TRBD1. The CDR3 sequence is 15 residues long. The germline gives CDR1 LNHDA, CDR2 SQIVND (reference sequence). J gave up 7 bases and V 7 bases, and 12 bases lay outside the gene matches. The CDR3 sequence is CASTSAGGAGQPQHF. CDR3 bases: TGTGCCAGTACCTCGGCAGGGGGCGCGGGGCAGCCCCAGCATTTT. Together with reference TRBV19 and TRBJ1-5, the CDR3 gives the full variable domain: DGGITQSPKYLFRKEGQNVTLSCEQNLNHDAMYWYRQDPGQGLRLIYYSQIVNDFQKGDIAEGYSVSREKKESFPLTVTSAQKNPTAFYLCASTSAGGAGQPQHFGDGTRLSIL.

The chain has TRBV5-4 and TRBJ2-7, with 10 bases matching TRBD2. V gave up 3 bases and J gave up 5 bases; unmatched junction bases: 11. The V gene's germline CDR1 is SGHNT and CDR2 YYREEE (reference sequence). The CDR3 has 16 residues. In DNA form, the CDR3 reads TGTGCCAGCAGCTCCAGACTGCTAGCGGGGGACAACGAGCAGTACTTC. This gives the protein CASSSRLLAGDNEQYF. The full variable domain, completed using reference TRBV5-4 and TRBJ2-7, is ETGVTQSPTHLIKTRGQQVTLRCSSQSGHNTVSWYQQALGQGPQFIFQYYREEENGRGNFPPRFSGLQFPNYSSELNVNALELDDSALYLCASSSRLLAGDNEQYFGPGTRLTVT.

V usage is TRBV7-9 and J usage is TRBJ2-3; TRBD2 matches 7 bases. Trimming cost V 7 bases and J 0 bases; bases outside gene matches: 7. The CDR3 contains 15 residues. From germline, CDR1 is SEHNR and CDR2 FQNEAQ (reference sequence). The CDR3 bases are TGTGCCAGCACCCTTCCGGGGGGAAGCACAGATACGCAGTATTTT. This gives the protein CASTLPGGSTDTQYF.

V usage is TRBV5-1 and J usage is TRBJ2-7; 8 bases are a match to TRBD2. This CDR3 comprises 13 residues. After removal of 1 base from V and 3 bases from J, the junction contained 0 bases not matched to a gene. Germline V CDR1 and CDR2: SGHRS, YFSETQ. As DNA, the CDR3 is TGCGCCAGCAGCTTGACTAGCGGCTACGAGCAGTACTTC. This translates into CASSLTSGYEQYF.

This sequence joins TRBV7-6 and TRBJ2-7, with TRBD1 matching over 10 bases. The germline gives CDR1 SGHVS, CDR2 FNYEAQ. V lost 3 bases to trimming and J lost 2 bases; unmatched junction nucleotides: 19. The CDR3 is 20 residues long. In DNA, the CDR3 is TGTGCCAGCAGCTTCACTCCCTCCGGGACAGGGGAGCCATTAACCTACGAGCAGTACTTC. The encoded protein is CASSFTPSGTGEPLTYEQYF.

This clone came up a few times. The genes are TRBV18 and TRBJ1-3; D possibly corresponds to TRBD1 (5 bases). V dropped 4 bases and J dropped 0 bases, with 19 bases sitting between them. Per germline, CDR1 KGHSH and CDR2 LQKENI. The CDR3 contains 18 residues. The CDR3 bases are TGTGCCAGCTCACTAATAGCGCGGGGCCGCAACTCTGGAAACACCATATATTTT. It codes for CASSLIARGRNSGNTIYF. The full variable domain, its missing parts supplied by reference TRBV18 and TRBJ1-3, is NAGVMQNPRHLVRRRGQEARLRCSPMKGHSHVYWYRQLPEEGLKFMVYLQKENIIDESGMPKERFSAEFPKEGPSILRIQQVVRGDSAAYFCASSLIARGRNSGNTIYFGEGSWLTVV.

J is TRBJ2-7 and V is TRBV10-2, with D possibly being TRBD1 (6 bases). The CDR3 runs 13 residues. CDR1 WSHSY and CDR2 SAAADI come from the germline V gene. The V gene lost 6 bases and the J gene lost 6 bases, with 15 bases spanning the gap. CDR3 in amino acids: CASSPGQLLEQYF. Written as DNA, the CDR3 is TGCGCCAGCAGCCCCGGACAGTTACTCGAGCAGTACTTC.